This T cell receptor (beta chain) was recovered during a study of cytomegalovirus exposure and HLA in healthy donors. Study-level background: The approximately 110 validation repertoires were reported in a later analysis to have been generated on the same platform as the approximately 700 first-cohort repertoires.

As for this clone: Its antigen is unidentified. The limits of the CDR3 on the DNA are not certain, so only TCRdb's listed CDR3 is given.

Repertoires were generated with immunoSEQ multiplex PCR, while TCRdb's copy carries only in-frame clones and drops some. There are 200,000 to 250,000 clones in the sample; over 80% occur only once, and about 0.95% lies in the top ten. Study-wide results and caveats: It was confirmed in vitro that a few of the CMV-associated chains were specific for CMV antigens. The listing of approximately 160 TCR beta chains classed them as cytomegalovirus-associated. Some public TCRs appeared in many individuals, while most sequences were rare.

Including both end residues, the CDR3 is 14 amino acids long. From germline, CDR1 is SGHRS and CDR2 YFSETQ. This chain links TRBV5-1 with TRBJ2-3; TRBD1, the D gene given by the table, was not confirmed from the DNA. Material: PBMCs. The clonotype originates from a woman between 18 and 29 years old in good health and CMV-seronegative. This chain's CDR3 is CASSLIVPADTQYF.